This T cell receptor beta chain was identified in a study of OX40 agonist ivuxolimab in advanced cancers. Across the whole study: With ivuxolimab, an agonistic anti-OX40 (CD134) antibody, patients were treated.

Here immunoSEQ multiplex PCR was the method, and the copy in TCRdb shows in-frame clones only, minus some. The sample carries over 85,000 clones, 80% to 90% recorded once. CDR3 length: 15 residues. V gave up 4 bases and J gave up 5 bases; unmatched junction bases: 11. Germline V gene lookup returns CDR1 SGDLS and CDR2 YYNGEE. Sample: CD4+ or CD8+ T cells sorted from blood, taken in a trial of the OX40 agonist ivuxolimab. The receptor comes from an adult with an advanced solid tumor such as melanoma, head and neck, liver or kidney cancer. The V gene is TRBV9, the J gene TRBJ2-5, with 7 bases aligning to TRBD2. CDR3 residues: CASSLVSGSGETQYF. The CDR3 nucleotides are TGTGCCAGCAGCCTCGTTAGCGGGTCGGGGGAGACCCAGTACTTC.